The following is a T cell receptor (beta chain) sequence with its context. The antigen is not known. Trimming took 6 bases from V and 3 from J; bases not matched to a gene: 5. This CDR3 has 14 residues. Germline V gene sequence: CDR1 SNHLY, CDR2 FYNNEI. The entry originates in a study of graft-versus-host responses after intestinal transplantation. Regarding the study as a whole: Graft-donor T cell macrochimerism in patients accompanied high graft-versus-host to host-versus-graft clonal ratios in allografts.

The table came from immunoSEQ multiplex PCR; TCRdb's copy has only in-frame clones and leaves some out. The data contain about 120,000 clones, over 80% of them singletons. This sequence was found in a human donor who received an intestinal transplant. The chain couples TRBV2 to TRBJ2-1; 7 bases align to TRBD2. Sequenced material: unstimulated CD4+ T cells sorted from spleen or lymph node cells, taken before intestinal transplant. The CDR3 coding sequence is TGTGCCAGCAGCCCGCTAGCGGTCTACAATGAGCAGTTCTTC. Protein sequence: CASSPLAVYNEQFF.